Described below is a single T cell receptor beta chain sequence and its context. This CDR3 has 15 amino acids. Germline CDR1 is SEHNR and CDR2 is FQNEAQ (reference sequence). The J segment lost 5 bases and the V segment lost 1 base, leaving 3 bases of the junction unmatched. These data come from a study of OX40 agonist ivuxolimab in advanced cancers. The table came from immunoSEQ multiplex PCR; TCRdb's copy has only in-frame clones and leaves some out. The data show around 43,000 clones, with approximately 86% seen just once and 10% to 15% held by the top ten. This material consisted of CD4+ or CD8+ T cells sorted from blood, taken in a trial of the OX40 agonist ivuxolimab. The TCR originated in an adult with an advanced solid tumor such as melanoma, head and neck, liver or kidney cancer. The rearrangement links TRBV7-9 to TRBJ1-1; 11 positions agree with TRBD1. CDR3 residues: CASSLGTGGMTEAFF. The CDR3 region has the DNA TGTGCCAGCAGCTTAGGGACAGGGGGCATGACTGAAGCTTTCTTT.